This passage covers 27 T cell receptor beta chains from one sample sequenced in a study of T cells in Graves' hyperthyroidism and ophthalmopathy. Amplification of TCR beta CDR3 regions was performed using RNA transcripts as template. Researchers ran a first-round RT-PCR on the TCR CDR3 using the HTBI primer set. TCRdb ran MiXCR on the multiplex PCR reads and lists one entry per CDR3 protein. The table shows about 350,000 distinct CDR3 sequences, with roughly 15% occurring only once. Sample: blood. These receptors originate from a woman in her twenties or thirties with Graves' hyperthyroidism that later progressed to Graves' ophthalmopathy.

The sample holds many counts of this clonotype. This rearrangement joins TRBV28 to TRBJ1-3; TRBD1 is a possible D gene (6 bases). The CDR3 contains 15 residues. With 4 bases removed from V and 4 bases from J, the gap between germline ends came to 14 bases. Germline V CDR1 and CDR2: MDHEN, SYDVKM. The CDR3: CASSSAGGSGNTIYF. In DNA, the CDR3 is TGTGCCAGCAGTTCGGCGGGGGGCTCAGGAAACACCATATATTTT.

Many counts were recorded for this clonotype. The chain uses TRBV29-1 and TRBJ1-1; TRBD1 aligns across 9 bases. Germline loops: CDR1 SQVTM, CDR2 ANQGSEA. V gave up 7 bases and J gave up 0 bases; unmatched junction bases: 6. This CDR3 comprises 14 residues. The CDR3 nucleotides are TGCAGCGGTGGGAGGACAGGGGTGAACACTGAAGCTTTCTTT. It yields the protein CSGGRTGVNTEAFF.

In this sample, this clonotype turned up many times. V and J are TRBV28 and TRBJ1-1; 7 positions agree with TRBD1. V lost 3 bases to trimming and J lost 3 bases; unmatched junction nucleotides: 1. Germline CDR1 MDHEN, CDR2 SYDVKM. The CDR3 is 13 residues long. CDR3 sequence (DNA): TGTGCCAGCAGTTTCCAGGGGGACACTGAAGCTTTCTTT. This translates into CASSFQGDTEAFF.

This clonotype has at least ten counts. The V gene is TRBV2, the J gene TRBJ2-7; D possibly corresponds to TRBD1 (6 bases). The CDR3 is 15 amino acids. V lost 9 bases, J lost 2 bases, and 20 bases lay in between. Germline loops: CDR1 SNHLY, CDR2 FYNNEI. CDR3 nucleotides: TGTGCCAGTCCCCGGATCGGACAGACGGCCTACGAGCAGTACTTC. This translates into CASPRIGQTAYEQYF.

This clonotype was found many times. J is TRBJ2-2 and V is TRBV10-3; D may be TRBD1 or TRBD2 (5 bases each). The V and J ends lost 10 bases and 1 base respectively, with 13 bases between them. Germline V gene sequence: CDR1 ENHRY, CDR2 SYGVKD. This CDR3 has 14 residues. CDR3: CATLGTENTGELFF. The CDR3 DNA follows: TGTGCCACCCTAGGGACGGAGAACACCGGGGAGCTGTTTTTT.

This clonotype was seen many times. The chain recombines TRBV2 with TRBJ1-5, with TRBD1 as a possible D gene (6 bases). Trimming took 3 bases from V and 4 from J, leaving 10 bases between them. Germline assignment: CDR1 SNHLY and CDR2 FYNNEI. CDR3 size: 14 residues. CDR3 in amino acids: CASSEERGNQPQHF. The DNA of the CDR3 is TGTGCCAGCAGTGAGGAAAGGGGGAATCAGCCCCAGCATTTT.

Points on this clonotype: A read error may be the cause here, since a much bigger clone is one base away. The chain couples TRBV27 to TRBJ2-3, with 7 bases lining up with TRBD2. This CDR3 has 16 residues. Germline lookup yields CDR1 MNHEY and CDR2 SMNVEV (reference sequence). V was pared by 5 bases and J by 7 bases, with 15 bases of the junction left unmatched. CDR3 sequence: CASSRAGPSGANTQYF. CDR3 coding DNA: TGTGCCAGCAGTAGAGCCGGCCCCAGCGGGGCAAATACGCAGTATTTT.

The chain employs TRBV5-4 and TRBJ2-2; D gene unclear. CDR1 is SGHNT and CDR2 is YYREEE in the germline V gene (reference sequence). There are 15 residues in the CDR3. The V end was cut by 0 bases, the J end by 2 bases, with 8 bases between. The CDR3 loop is CASSLAEANTGELFF. The DNA for the CDR3 is TGTGCCAGCAGCTTGGCCGAAGCAAACACCGGGGAGCTGTTTTTT.

In this sample, this clonotype turned up many times. The chain is built from TRBV19 and TRBJ2-2, with 7 bases aligning to TRBD1. The CDR3 loop spans 17 amino acids. After removal of 5 bases from V and 3 bases from J, the junction contained 12 bases not matched to a gene. CDR1 LNHDA and CDR2 SQIVND come from the germline V gene (reference sequence). CDR3 nucleotide sequence: TGTGCCAGTAGTCCCGAGGGGGTCCAGGGGGACACCGGGGAGCTGTTTTTT. It specifies CASSPEGVQGDTGELFF. Combining the CDR3 with reference TRBV19 and TRBJ2-2 gives the whole variable domain DGGITQSPKYLFRKEGQNVTLSCEQNLNHDAMYWYRQDPGQGLRLIYYSQIVNDFQKGDIAEGYSVSREKKESFPLTVTSAQKNPTAFYLCASSPEGVQGDTGELFFGEGSRLTVL.

This clonotype has a count of ten or more. This chain uses TRBV7-9 with TRBJ2-7, with a weak D call TRBD1 (5 bases). Trimming cost V 5 bases and J 5 bases, with 13 bases left between them. Germline assignment: CDR1 SEHNR and CDR2 FQNEAQ (reference sequence). The CDR3 is 13 residues long. CDR3 amino acids: CASSDSARDEQYF. The CDR3, as DNA: TGTGCCAGCAGCGACAGCGCCAGGGACGAGCAGTACTTC.

This clonotype was picked up a small number of times. CDR3 coding DNA: TGTGCCAGCAGCTTACGCTATATCCCAGGGGAGCTGTTTTTT. Its protein product is CASSLRYIPGELFF. The chain joins TRBV5-8 to TRBJ2-2; D call uncertain. V lost 2 bases, J lost 8 bases, and 13 bases lay in between. The CDR3 spans 14 residues. CDR1 is SGHTS and CDR2 is YDEGEE in the germline V gene.

The CDR3: CASSFKGPNTEAFF. The DNA for the CDR3 is TGTGCCAGCAGCTTTAAGGGACCAAACACTGAAGCTTTCTTT. This chain joins TRBV5-6 and TRBJ1-1; tentative D call: TRBD1 (5 bases). Trimming took off 2 bases at V and 2 bases at J, with 10 bases between the two ends. CDR3 length: 14 amino acids. From germline, CDR1 is SGHDT and CDR2 YYEEEE.

The rearrangement joins TRBV30 to TRBJ2-7, with D perhaps TRBD2 (6 bases). There are 15 residues in the CDR3. The V gene lost 1 base and the J gene lost 2 bases, with 15 bases spanning the gap. Germline assignment: CDR1 GTSNPN and CDR2 SVGIG (reference sequence). The CDR3 is CAWSDQAGLTYEQYF. In DNA, the CDR3 is TGTGCCTGGAGTGACCAAGCGGGTTTGACCTACGAGCAGTACTTC.

The gene calls are TRBV12-5 and TRBJ2-7; a possible D gene is TRBD2 (5 bases). CDR1 and CDR2 from the germline V gene are LGHNT and FRNRAP. The V end was cut by 3 bases, the J end by 4 bases, with 16 bases between. The CDR3 is 15 amino acids. The CDR3 DNA reads as TGTGCTAGTGGTTTTATCATCCGGGAAAGGTACGAGCAGTACTTC. Its translation is CASGFIIRERYEQYF.

In its sample, this clonotype was seen many times. V usage is TRBV28 and J usage is TRBJ1-2, with 7 bases lining up with TRBD1. V shed 7 bases and J 5 bases; nucleotides not matched to a gene: 4. Germline lookup yields CDR1 MDHEN and CDR2 SYDVKM. This CDR3 is built from 12 residues. The CDR3 protein is CASNRQGYGYTF. Here the CDR3 DNA reads TGTGCCAGCAATAGACAGGGATATGGCTACACCTTC.

The chain is built from TRBV5-4 and TRBJ2-5, with 8 bases fitting TRBD1. Germline V gene sequence: CDR1 SGHNT, CDR2 YYREEE (reference sequence). J gave up 2 bases and V 4 bases, and 22 bases lay outside the gene matches. CDR3 length: 20 amino acids. The CDR3 bases are TGTGCCAGCAGCCCCGCCCCGGTGGACAGGGTATTTGGGGATCAAGAGACCCAGTACTTC. This gives the protein CASSPAPVDRVFGDQETQYF.

There are many counts of this clonotype. The CDR3 region has the DNA TGCAGTGCTAGACCCTCCGGAGGGGAAGATTCGTTAGATACGCAGTATTTT. As protein: CSARPSGGEDSLDTQYF. The chain employs TRBV20-1 and TRBJ2-3; tentative D call: TRBD2 (6 bases). Between the trimmed V and J ends, which lost 2 bases and 5 bases, there was a span of 23 bases. CDR3 length: 17 amino acids. The germline V gene has CDR1 DFQATT and CDR2 SNEGSKA (reference sequence).

The chain joins TRBV6-1 to TRBJ2-1; TRBD2 might be the D (5 bases). Per the germline V gene, CDR1 is MNHNS and CDR2 is SASEGT. The CDR3 is 15 residues long. With 4 bases removed from V and 2 bases from J, the gap between germline ends came to 12 bases. For the CDR3, the DNA is TGTGCCAGCAGTGTTAGGACTCAAGCCTACAATGAGCAGTTCTTC. This sequence encodes CASSVRTQAYNEQFF.

This clonotype was detected many times. The V gene is TRBV6-1, the J gene TRBJ2-1; 9 bases agree with TRBD1. The CDR3 covers 16 residues. Germline-derived CDR1 and CDR2 are MNHNS and SASEGT. V was pared by 3 bases and J by 3 bases, with 6 bases of the junction left unmatched. The chain's CDR3 is CASSETGGSRYNEQFF. In DNA, the CDR3 is TGTGCCAGCAGTGAGACAGGGGGGTCGCGCTACAATGAGCAGTTCTTC.

This clonotype was counted at least ten times. The chain is built from TRBV20-1 and TRBJ2-5; perhaps D is TRBD1 or TRBD2 (6 bases each). Trimming pared 1 base from V and 1 base from J, leaving 10 bases between. CDR3 length: 14 amino acids. Germline values: CDR1 DFQATT, CDR2 SNEGSKA (reference sequence). CDR3: CSARVGGRQETQYF. In nucleotides, the CDR3 is TGCAGTGCTAGAGTAGGGGGGCGCCAAGAGACCCAGTACTTC.

This clonotype has at least ten counts. The V call is TRBV19, the J call TRBJ1-2, with a weak D call TRBD1 (6 bases). The ends were cut back, 7 bases at V and 4 bases at J, with 19 bases in the middle. CDR3 length: 15 amino acids. Germline V CDR1 and CDR2: LNHDA, SQIVND (reference sequence). The DNA for the CDR3 is TGTGCCAGTACCATTGGACAGAATCCCTCCTATGGCTACACCTTC. Protein product: CASTIGQNPSYGYTF. The variable domain in full, with the rest retrieved from reference TRBV19 and TRBJ1-2, is DGGITQSPKYLFRKEGQNVTLSCEQNLNHDAMYWYRQDPGQGLRLIYYSQIVNDFQKGDIAEGYSVSREKKESFPLTVTSAQKNPTAFYLCASTIGQNPSYGYTFGSGTRLTVV.

CDR3: CASSAQGPDQPGPARSTDTQYF. Written as DNA, the CDR3 is TGTGCCAGCAGTGCACAGGGCCCCGATCAGCCGGGACCAGCAAGGAGCACAGATACGCAGTATTTT. The gene calls are TRBV25-1 and TRBJ2-3; weak D call: TRBD1 (6 bases). Trimming left V 4 bases short and J 0 bases short, with 32 bases between. The length of the CDR3 is 22 residues. CDR1 and CDR2 from the germline V gene are MGHDK and SYGVNS.

As for this clonotype: This may be a read error, as it is one base from a much larger clone. The genes are TRBV20-1 and TRBJ1-4; D is uncertain. The CDR3 has 13 amino acids. In germline, CDR1 is DFQATT, CDR2 SNEGSKA (reference sequence). The CDR3 DNA reads as TGCAGTGCTAGGGAGGGAACTAATGAAGAACTGTTTTTT. Amino acid sequence: CSAREGTNEELFF.

This clonotype has only a few counts. A read error may be the cause here, since a much bigger clone is one base away. The J gene is TRBJ1-1, the V gene TRBV12-3 or TRBV12-4; D may be TRBD1 (6 bases). The length of the CDR3 is 14 residues. V was shortened by 8 bases and J by 3 bases, with 16 bases between the two germline ends. As DNA, the CDR3 is TGTGCCAGCGGGGGGCTTGGGGTGGACACTGAAGCTTTCTTT. This encodes CASGGLGVDTEAFF.

At least ten counts were recorded for this clonotype. The rearrangement links TRBV24-1 to TRBJ2-3; weak D call: TRBD1 (6 bases). V lost 7 bases to trimming and J lost 2 bases, with 9 bases between them. This CDR3 is built from 13 residues. CDR1 is KGHDR, CDR2 SFDVKD, per germline. The CDR3 DNA reads TGTGCCACCAGGCAGGGGACCACAGATACGCAGTATTTT. This encodes CATRQGTTDTQYF.

This clonotype has at least ten counts. The V and J genes are TRBV20-1 and TRBJ1-2; D not certain. This CDR3 is built from 16 residues. Trimming left V 0 bases short and J 0 bases short, with 14 bases between. Germline values: CDR1 DFQATT, CDR2 SNEGSKA (reference sequence). CDR3 in amino acids: CSARDPSTPTNYGYTF. DNA for the CDR3: TGCAGTGCTAGAGATCCCAGTACCCCTACTAACTATGGCTACACCTTC.

This clonotype was counted at least ten times. This rearrangement joins TRBV28 to TRBJ1-2; no reliable D call. The CDR3 covers 16 residues. Germline V gene data show CDR1 as MDHEN and CDR2 as SYDVKM. The V gene lost 3 bases and the J gene lost 1 base, with 15 bases spanning the gap. CDR3 DNA sequence: TGTGCCAGCAGTTTTGGTTACAGTCTTCTTAACTATGGCTACACCTTC. Protein sequence: CASSFGYSLLNYGYTF.